This T cell receptor beta chain was identified in a study of cytomegalovirus exposure and HLA in healthy donors. Notes on the study in general: Among the most significant clusters, several appeared linked to common viral pathogens in a later analysis. Among immune exposure information, only CMV serostatus was available.

PCR involved 60 Vbeta and 13 Jbeta primers. Clones were read by immunoSEQ multiplex PCR, and TCRdb kept only the in-frame ones, dropping some. The table includes approximately 130,000 clones, over 75% detected once. About this clone itself: The antigen is not known.

V shed 1 base and J shed 0 bases, with 9 bases lying between them. CDR3 size: 15 residues. Per the germline V gene, CDR1 is LNHNV and CDR2 is YYDKDF (reference sequence). This clonotype originated in a man aged 18 to 29 in good health and CMV-seropositive. This chain uses TRBV15 with TRBJ1-1; D is perhaps TRBD1 (5 bases). The sequenced sample was PBMCs. CDR3 coding DNA: TGTGCCACCAGCAGAGGGTCAGGGATGAACACTGAAGCTTTCTTT. The encoded protein is CATSRGSGMNTEAFF.